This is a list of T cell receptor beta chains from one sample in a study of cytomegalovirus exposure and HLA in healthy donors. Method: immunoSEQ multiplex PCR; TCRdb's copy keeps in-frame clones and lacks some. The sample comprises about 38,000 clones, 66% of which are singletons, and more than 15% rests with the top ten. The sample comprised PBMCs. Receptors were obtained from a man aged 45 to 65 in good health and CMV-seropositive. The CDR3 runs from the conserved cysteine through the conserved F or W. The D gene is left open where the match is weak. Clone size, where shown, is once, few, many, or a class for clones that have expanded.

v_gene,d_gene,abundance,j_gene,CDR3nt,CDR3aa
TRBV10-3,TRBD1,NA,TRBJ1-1,TGTGCCATCAGTGAAAGGGACAGTTTCACTGAAGCTTTCTTT,CAISERDSFTEAFF
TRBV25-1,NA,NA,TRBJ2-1,TGTGCCAGCAGTTCCAGACAGGCCTCCCGAGTATACAATGAGCAGTTCTTC,CASSSRQASRVYNEQFF
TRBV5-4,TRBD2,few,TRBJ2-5,TGTGCCAGCAGCCAGGGACTAGCGGGGGAGACCCAGTACTTC,CASSQGLAGETQYF
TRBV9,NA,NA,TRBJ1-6,TGTGCCAGCAGCGTAAGTCTATCTAATTCACCCCTCCACTTT,CASSVSLSNSPLHF
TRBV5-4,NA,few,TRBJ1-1,TGTGCCAGCAGTACGGGGAACACTGAAGCTTTCTTT,CASSTGNTEAFF
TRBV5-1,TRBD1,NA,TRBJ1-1,TGCGCCAGCAGCTTGGCTCCGACAGGGGGAGAAGCTTTCTTT,CASSLAPTGGEAFF
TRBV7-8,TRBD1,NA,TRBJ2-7,TGTGCCAGCAGCCGACGAGGGACAGGGACAGCCTACGAGCAGTACTTC,CASSRRGTGTAYEQYF
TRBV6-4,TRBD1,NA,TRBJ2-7,TGTGCCAGCAGTGAACGAGCAGGGGGCTATGAGCAGTACTTC,CASSERAGGYEQYF
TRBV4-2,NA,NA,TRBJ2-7,TGTGCCAGCAGCCACCCCTTAGAGGTGGCCCACGAGCAGTACTTC,CASSHPLEVAHEQYF
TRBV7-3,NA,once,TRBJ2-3,TGTGCCAGCAGCCAAGGACAGCTTAGCACAGATACGCAGTATTTT,CASSQGQLSTDTQYF
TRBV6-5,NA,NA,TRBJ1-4,TGTGCCAGCAGTTACTCGGGGGGGTTTGAAAAACTGTTTTTT,CASSYSGGFEKLFF
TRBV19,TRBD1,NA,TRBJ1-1,TGTGCCAGTAGTATCAGGGGGGCGAACACTGAAGCTTTCTTT,CASSIRGANTEAFF
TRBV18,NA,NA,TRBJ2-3,TGTGCCAGCTTACGGGAACCCACAGATACGCAGTATTTT,CASLREPTDTQYF
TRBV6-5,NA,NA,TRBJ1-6,TGTGCCAGCAGTTACGGCAGCTATAATTCACCCCTCCACTTT,CASSYGSYNSPLHF
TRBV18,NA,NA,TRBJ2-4,TGTGCCAGCTCACCACCGCAGGGTGGAAACATTCAGTACTTC,CASSPPQGGNIQYF
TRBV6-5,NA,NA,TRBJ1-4,TGTGCCAGCAGTTACTTGGTTTCAAAGGAGCAACTGTTTTTT,CASSYLVSKEQLFF
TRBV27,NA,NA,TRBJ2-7,TGTGCCTGCAAGGGGGGGACCTACGAGCAGTACTTC,CACKGGTYEQYF
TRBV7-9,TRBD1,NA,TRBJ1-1,TGTGCCAGCAGCGGTACCTCCAGGGGGCCTAGCGCTGAAGCTTTCTTT,CASSGTSRGPSAEAFF
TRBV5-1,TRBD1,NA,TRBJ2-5,TGCGCCACCCGACAGGGGTCCGAACAAGAGACCCAGTACTTC,CATRQGSEQETQYF
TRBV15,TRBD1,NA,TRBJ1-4,TGTGCCACCAACGATCAGGGGGCTAACGAAAAACTGTTTTTT,CATNDQGANEKLFF
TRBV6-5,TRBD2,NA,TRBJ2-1,TGTGCCAGCAGAACTCCAGGAGCGGGGGTGGAGTTCTTC,CASRTPGAGVEFF
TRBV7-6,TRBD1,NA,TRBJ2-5,TGTGCCAGCAGCTTAGATGGGACAGGGGGCTGGGAGACCCAGTACTTC,CASSLDGTGGWETQYF
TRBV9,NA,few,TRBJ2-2,TGTGCCAGCAAGGACGACAGCGCGAACACCGGGGAGCTGTTTTTT,CASKDDSANTGELFF
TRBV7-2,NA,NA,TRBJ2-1,TGTGCCAGCAGCTTAGCGTCCGGCAGGCCAAATGAGCAGTTCTTC,CASSLASGRPNEQFF
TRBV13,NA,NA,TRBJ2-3,TGTGCCAGCAGCCCCCAGGGGGGTAGCACAGATACGCAGTATTTT,CASSPQGGSTDTQYF
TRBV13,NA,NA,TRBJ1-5,TGTGCCAGCAGCTTTGGGGGGGTTTATAGCAATCAGCCCCAGCATTTT,CASSFGGVYSNQPQHF
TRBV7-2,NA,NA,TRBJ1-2,TGTGCCAGCAGCTTCTGGGGAGAGGATGGCTACACCTTC,CASSFWGEDGYTF
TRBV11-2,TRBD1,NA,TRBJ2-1,TGTGCCAGCAGCTTAGGGACAGGGGCCTACAATGAGCAGTTCTTC,CASSLGTGAYNEQFF
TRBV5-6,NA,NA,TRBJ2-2,TGTGCCAGCAGCTTCAGCGAGGCCGGGGAGCTGTTTTTT,CASSFSEAGELFF
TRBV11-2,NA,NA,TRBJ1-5,TGTGCCAGCAGCTTAGTAGTCAATCAGCCCCAGCATTTT,CASSLVVNQPQHF
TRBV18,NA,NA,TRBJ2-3,TGTGCCAGCTCATCTTCTCAGGCAGATACGCAGTATTTT,CASSSSQADTQYF
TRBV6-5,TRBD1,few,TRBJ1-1,TGTGCCAGCAGTACAACAGGGGTCGCTGAAGCTTTCTTT,CASSTTGVAEAFF
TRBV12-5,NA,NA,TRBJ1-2,TGTGCTAGTGGTTTGTACTCAAACTATGGCTACACCTTC,CASGLYSNYGYTF
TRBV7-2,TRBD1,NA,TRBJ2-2,TGTGCCAGCACCCAAGGGGGCGCCAGTAACACCGGGGAGCTGTTTTTT,CASTQGGASNTGELFF
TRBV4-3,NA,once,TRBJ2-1,TGCGCCAGCAGCCAAGCCGGACTATCTTCATACAATGAGCGGTTCTTC,CASSQAGLSSYNERFF
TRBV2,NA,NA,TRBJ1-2,TGTGCCAGCAGTCCAGGGTATGGCTACACCTTC,CASSPGYGYTF
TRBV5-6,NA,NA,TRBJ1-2,TGTGCCAGCAGCTGGCAGCCGGGAGGCCGCAACACCTTC,CASSWQPGGRNTF
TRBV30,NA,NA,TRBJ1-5,TGTGCCTGGAGTGAACAGAGCAATCAGCCCCAGCATTTT,CAWSEQSNQPQHF
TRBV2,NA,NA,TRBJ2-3,TGTGCCAGCAGTCAGAATGGGGCCGATACGCAGTATTTT,CASSQNGADTQYF
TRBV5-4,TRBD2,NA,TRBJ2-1,TGTGCCAGCAGCTTGGATAGCGGGGGTCGAAATGAGCAGTTCTTC,CASSLDSGGRNEQFF
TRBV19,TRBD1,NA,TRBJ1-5,TGTGCCACCACCCTAGGGACAGGGGATTCACCCCAGCATTTT,CATTLGTGDSPQHF
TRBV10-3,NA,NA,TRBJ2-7,TGTGCCATCAGTGAGCGAGGCGAGCAGTACTTC,CAISERGEQYF
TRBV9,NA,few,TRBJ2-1,TGTGCCAGCAGCGTCGGAGCGGCCTCCTACAATGAGCAGTTCTTC,CASSVGAASYNEQFF
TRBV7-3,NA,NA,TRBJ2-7,TGTGCCAGCAGCTTACTGTCAGGCTACGAGCAGTACTTC,CASSLLSGYEQYF
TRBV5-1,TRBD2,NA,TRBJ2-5,TGCGCCAGCAGTAGGGGACTAGCGGGGGACCAAGAGACCCAGTACTTC,CASSRGLAGDQETQYF
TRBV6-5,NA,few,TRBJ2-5,TGTGCCAGCAGTTACTCGGTACAGGGGGGGGAGACCCAGTACTTC,CASSYSVQGGETQYF
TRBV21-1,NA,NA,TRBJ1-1,TGTGCCAGCGGAGGGACCCCGGGGGTCACTGAAGCTTTCTTT,CASGGTPGVTEAFF
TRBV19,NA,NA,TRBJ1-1,TGTGCCAGTAGGGTTGGTTGGAGAGCTTTCTTT,CASRVGWRAFF
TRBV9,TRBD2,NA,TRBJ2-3,TGTGCCAGCAGCTTCAGTGCTAGCGGGGACACAGATACGCAGTATTTT,CASSFSASGDTDTQYF
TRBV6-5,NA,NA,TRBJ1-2,TGTGCCAGCAGGCCGACTGTTAACTATGGCTACACCTTC,CASRPTVNYGYTF
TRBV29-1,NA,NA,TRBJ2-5,TGCAGCGTTGCGCAGGTCGGCGAGACCCAGTACTTC,CSVAQVGETQYF
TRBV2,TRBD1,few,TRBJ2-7,TGTGCCAGCAGTCGGGACAGGGGGCTCGACGAGCAGTACTTC,CASSRDRGLDEQYF
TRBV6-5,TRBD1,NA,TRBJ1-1,TGTGCCAGCAGTTACTCTTTGGGACAGGGGAGCCCTGAAGCTTTCTTT,CASSYSLGQGSPEAFF